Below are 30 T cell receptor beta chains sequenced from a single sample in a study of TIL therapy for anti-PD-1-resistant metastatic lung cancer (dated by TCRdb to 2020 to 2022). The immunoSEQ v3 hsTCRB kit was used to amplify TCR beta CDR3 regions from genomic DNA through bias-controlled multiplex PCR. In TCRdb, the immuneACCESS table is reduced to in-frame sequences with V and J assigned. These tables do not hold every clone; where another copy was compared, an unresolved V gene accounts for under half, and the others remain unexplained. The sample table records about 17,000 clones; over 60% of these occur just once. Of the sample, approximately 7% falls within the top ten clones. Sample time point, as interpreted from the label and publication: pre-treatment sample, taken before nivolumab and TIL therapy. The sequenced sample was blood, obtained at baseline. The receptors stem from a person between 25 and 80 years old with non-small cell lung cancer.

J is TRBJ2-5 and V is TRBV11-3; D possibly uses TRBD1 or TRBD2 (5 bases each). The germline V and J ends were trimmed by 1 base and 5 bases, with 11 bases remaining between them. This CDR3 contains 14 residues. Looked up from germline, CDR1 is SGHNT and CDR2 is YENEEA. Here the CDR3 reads CASSLGGMYETQYF. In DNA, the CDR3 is TGTGCCAGCAGCTTAGGGGGGATGTATGAGACCCAGTACTTC.

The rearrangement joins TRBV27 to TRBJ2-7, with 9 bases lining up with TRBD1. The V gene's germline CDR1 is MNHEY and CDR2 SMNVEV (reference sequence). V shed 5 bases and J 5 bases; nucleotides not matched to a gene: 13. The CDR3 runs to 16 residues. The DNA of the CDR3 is TGTGCCAGCAGTATACTGCCGGGACAGGGAGAGAACGAGCAGTACTTC. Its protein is CASSILPGQGENEQYF.

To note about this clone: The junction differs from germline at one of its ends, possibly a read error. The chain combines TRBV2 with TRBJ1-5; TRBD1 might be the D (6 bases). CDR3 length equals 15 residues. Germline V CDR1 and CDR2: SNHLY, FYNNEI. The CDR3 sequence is CASNEQGNSNQPQHF. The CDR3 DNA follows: TGTGCCAGCAATGAACAGGGAAATAGCAATCAGCCCCAGCATTTT.

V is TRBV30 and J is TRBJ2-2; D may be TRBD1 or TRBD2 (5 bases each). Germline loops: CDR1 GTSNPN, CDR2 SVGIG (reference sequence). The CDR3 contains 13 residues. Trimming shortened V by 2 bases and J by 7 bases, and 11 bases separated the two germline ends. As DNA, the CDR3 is TGTGCCTGGAGTCGGGGCTGGGGCGGGGAGCTGTTTTTT. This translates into CAWSRGWGGELFF.

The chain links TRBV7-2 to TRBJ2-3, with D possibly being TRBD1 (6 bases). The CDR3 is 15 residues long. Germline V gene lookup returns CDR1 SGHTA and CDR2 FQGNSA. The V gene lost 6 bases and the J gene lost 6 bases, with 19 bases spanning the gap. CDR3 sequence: CASRTVGGLRDTQYF. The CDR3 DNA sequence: TGTGCCAGCAGGACGGTTGGGGGCCTAAGGGATACGCAGTATTTT.

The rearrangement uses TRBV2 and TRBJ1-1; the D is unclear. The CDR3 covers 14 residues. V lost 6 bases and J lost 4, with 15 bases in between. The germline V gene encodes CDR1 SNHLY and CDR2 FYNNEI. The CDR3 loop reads CASSPNGLVTEAFF. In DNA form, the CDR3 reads TGTGCCAGCAGCCCAAACGGTCTCGTCACTGAAGCTTTCTTT.

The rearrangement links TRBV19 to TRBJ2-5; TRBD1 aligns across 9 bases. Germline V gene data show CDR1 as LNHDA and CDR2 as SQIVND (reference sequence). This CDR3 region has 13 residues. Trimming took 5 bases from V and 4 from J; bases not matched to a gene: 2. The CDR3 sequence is CASSSDRGETQYF. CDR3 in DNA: TGTGCCAGTAGTTCGGACAGGGGAGAGACCCAGTACTTC. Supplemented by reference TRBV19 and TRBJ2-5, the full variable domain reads DGGITQSPKYLFRKEGQNVTLSCEQNLNHDAMYWYRQDPGQGLRLIYYSQIVNDFQKGDIAEGYSVSREKKESFPLTVTSAQKNPTAFYLCASSSDRGETQYFGPGTRLLVL.

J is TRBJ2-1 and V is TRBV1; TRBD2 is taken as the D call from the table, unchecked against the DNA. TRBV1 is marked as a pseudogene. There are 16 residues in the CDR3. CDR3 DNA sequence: TGCACCAGCAGCCAAGAAGGGCTAGCGTCCTACAATGAGCAGTTCTTC. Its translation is CTSSQEGLASYNEQFF.

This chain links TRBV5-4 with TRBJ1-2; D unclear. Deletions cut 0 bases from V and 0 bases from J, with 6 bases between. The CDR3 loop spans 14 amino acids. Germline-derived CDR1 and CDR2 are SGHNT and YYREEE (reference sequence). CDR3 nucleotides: TGTGCCAGCAGCTTGGCCGGGACTAACTATGGCTACACCTTC. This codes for CASSLAGTNYGYTF. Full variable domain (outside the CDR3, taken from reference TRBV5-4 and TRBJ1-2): ETGVTQSPTHLIKTRGQQVTLRCSSQSGHNTVSWYQQALGQGPQFIFQYYREEENGRGNFPPRFSGLQFPNYSSELNVNALELDDSALYLCASSLAGTNYGYTFGSGTRLTVV.

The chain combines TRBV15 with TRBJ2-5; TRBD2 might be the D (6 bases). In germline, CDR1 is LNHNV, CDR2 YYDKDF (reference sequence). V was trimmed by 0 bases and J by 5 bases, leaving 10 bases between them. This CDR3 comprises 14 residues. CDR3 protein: CATSRDMGRETQYF. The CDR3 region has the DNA TGTGCCACCAGCAGAGATATGGGGAGGGAGACCCAGTACTTC.

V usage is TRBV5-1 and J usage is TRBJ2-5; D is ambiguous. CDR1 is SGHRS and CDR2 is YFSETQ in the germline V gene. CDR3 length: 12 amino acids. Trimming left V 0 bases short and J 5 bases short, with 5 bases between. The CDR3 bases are TGCGCCAGCAGCTTGGCTAGGGAGACCCAGTACTTC. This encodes CASSLARETQYF.

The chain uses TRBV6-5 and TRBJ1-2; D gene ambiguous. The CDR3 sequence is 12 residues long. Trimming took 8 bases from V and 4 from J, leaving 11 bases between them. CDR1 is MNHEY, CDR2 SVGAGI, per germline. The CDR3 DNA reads TGTGCCAGCCTCGGGCAGACCTATGGCTACACCTTC. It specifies CASLGQTYGYTF.

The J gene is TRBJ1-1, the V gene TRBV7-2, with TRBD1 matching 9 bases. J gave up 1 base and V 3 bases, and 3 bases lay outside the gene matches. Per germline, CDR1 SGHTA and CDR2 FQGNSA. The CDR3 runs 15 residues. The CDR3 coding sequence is TGTGCCAGCAGCTTTACAGGGGGCGGGAACACTGAAGCTTTCTTT. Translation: CASSFTGGGNTEAFF. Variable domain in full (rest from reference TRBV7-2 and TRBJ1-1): GAGVSQSPSNKVTEKGKDVELRCDPISGHTALYWYRQSLGQGLEFLIYFQGNSAPDKSGLPSDRFSAERTGGSVSTLTIQRTQQEDSAVYLCASSFTGGGNTEAFFGQGTRLTVV.

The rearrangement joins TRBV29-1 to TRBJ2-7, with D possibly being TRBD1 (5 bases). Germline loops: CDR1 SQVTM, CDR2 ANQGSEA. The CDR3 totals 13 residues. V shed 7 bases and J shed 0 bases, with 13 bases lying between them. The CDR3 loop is CSARTTGSYEQYF. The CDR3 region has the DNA TGCAGCGCCAGGACCACAGGCTCCTACGAGCAGTACTTC.

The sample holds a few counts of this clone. The CDR3 is CASEYNEQFF. The CDR3 DNA is TGTGCCAGCGAGTACAATGAGCAGTTCTTC. The chain links TRBV2 to TRBJ2-1; no firm D call. From germline, CDR1 is SNHLY and CDR2 FYNNEI. The CDR3 contains 10 residues. Trimming left V 8 bases short and J 4 bases short, with 3 bases between.

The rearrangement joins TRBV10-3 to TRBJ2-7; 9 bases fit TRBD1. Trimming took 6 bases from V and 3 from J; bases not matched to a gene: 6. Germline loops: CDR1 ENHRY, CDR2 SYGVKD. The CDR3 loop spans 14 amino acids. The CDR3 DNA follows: TGTGCCATCAGCCCGGGACAGGGAGGCTACGAGCAGTACTTC. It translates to CAISPGQGGYEQYF.

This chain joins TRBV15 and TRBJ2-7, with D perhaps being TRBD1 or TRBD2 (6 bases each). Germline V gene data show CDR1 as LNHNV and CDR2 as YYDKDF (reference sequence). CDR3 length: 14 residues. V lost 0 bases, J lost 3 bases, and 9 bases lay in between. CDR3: CATSREGGIYEQYF. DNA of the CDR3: TGTGCCACCAGCAGAGAAGGGGGGATCTACGAGCAGTACTTC.

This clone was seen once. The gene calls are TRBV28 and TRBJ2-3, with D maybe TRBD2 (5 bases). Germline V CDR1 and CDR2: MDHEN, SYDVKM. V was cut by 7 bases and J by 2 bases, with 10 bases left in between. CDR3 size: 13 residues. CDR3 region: CASIRRDTDTQYF. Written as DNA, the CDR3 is TGTGCCAGCATTAGACGGGACACAGATACGCAGTATTTT.

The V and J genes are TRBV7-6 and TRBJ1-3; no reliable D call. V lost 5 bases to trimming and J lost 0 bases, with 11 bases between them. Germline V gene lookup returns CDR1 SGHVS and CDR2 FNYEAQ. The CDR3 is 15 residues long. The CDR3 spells CASSPDLSSGNTIYF. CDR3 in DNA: TGTGCCAGCAGCCCGGACCTGAGCTCTGGAAACACCATATATTTT.

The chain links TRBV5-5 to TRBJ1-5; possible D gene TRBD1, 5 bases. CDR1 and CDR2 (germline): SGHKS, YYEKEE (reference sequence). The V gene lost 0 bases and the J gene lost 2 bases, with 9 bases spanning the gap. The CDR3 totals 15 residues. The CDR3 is CASSLAPRGNQPQHF. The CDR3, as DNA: TGTGCCAGCAGCTTGGCCCCCAGGGGCAATCAGCCCCAGCATTTT. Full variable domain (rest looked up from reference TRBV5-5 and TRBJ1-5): DAGVTQSPTHLIKTRGQQVTLRCSPISGHKSVSWYQQVLGQGPQFIFQYYEKEERGRGNFPDRFSARQFPNYSSELNVNALLLGDSALYLCASSLAPRGNQPQHFGDGTRLSIL.

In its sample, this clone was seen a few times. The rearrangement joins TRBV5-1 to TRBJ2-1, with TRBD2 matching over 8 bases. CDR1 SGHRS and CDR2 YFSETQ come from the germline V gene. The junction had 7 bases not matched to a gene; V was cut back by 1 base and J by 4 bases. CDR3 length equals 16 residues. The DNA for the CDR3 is TGCGCCAGCAGCTTGACAGGGACTAGGGGGTACAATGAGCAGTTCTTC. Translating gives CASSLTGTRGYNEQFF.

The CDR3 reads CASSMTGNEKLFF. The DNA for the CDR3 is TGTGCCAGTAGTATGACAGGGAATGAAAAACTGTTTTTT. This sequence joins TRBV19 and TRBJ1-4; 7 bases line up with TRBD1. The ends lost 3 bases at V and 5 bases at J; junction bases unmatched: 0. Per the germline V gene, CDR1 is LNHDA and CDR2 is SQIVND (reference sequence). The CDR3 is 13 amino acids.

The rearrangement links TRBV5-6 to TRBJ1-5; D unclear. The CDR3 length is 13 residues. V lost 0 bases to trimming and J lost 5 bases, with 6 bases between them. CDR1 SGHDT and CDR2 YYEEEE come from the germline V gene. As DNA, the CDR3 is TGTGCCAGCAGCTTGGGAAGTGATCAGCCCCAGCATTTT. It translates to CASSLGSDQPQHF.

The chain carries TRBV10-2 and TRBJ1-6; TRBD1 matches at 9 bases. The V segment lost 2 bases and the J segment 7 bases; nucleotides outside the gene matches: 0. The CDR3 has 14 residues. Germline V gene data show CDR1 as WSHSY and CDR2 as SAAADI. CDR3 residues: CASSEDRGNSPLHF. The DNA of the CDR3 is TGCGCCAGCAGTGAGGACAGGGGGAATTCACCCCTCCACTTT.

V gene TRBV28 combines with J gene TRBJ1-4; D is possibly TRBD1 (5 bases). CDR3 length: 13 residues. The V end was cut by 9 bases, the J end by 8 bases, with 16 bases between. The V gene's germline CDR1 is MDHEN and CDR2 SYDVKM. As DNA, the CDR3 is TGTGCCAGTCTAGGGGCGGGAGACGAAAAACTGTTTTTT. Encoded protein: CASLGAGDEKLFF.

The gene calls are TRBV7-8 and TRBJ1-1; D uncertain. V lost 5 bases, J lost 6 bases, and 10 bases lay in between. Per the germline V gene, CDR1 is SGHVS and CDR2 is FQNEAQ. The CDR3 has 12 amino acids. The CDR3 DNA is TGTGCCAGCAGCCACCCTTTAGCTGAAGCTTTCTTT. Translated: CASSHPLAEAFF.

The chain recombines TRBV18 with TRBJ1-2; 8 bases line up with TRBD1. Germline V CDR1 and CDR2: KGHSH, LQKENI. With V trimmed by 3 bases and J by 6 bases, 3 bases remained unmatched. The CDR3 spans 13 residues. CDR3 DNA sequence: TGTGCCAGCTCACCGGACAGGGTAAATGGCTACACCTTC. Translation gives CASSPDRVNGYTF.

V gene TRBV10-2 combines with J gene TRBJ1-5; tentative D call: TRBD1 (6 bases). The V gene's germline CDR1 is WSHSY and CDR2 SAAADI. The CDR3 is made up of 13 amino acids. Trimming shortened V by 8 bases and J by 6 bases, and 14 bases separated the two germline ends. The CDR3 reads CASSGTNTQPQHF. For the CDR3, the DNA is TGCGCCAGCTCCGGGACAAATACTCAGCCCCAGCATTTT.

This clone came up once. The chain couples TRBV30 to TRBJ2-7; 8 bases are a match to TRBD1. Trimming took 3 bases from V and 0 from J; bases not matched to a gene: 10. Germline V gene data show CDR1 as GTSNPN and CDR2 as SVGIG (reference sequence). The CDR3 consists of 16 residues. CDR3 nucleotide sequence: TGTGCCTGGAGACCACCCCCGGGACAGGACTCCTACGAGCAGTACTTC. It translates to CAWRPPPGQDSYEQYF.

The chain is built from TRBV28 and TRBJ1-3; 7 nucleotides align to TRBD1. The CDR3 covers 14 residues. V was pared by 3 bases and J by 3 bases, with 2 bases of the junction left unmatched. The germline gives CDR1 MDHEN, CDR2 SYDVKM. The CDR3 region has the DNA TGTGCCAGCAGTTTGAACAGGGGTGGAAACACCATATATTTT. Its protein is CASSLNRGGNTIYF. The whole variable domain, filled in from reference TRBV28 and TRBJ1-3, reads DVKVTQSSRYLVKRTGEKVFLECVQDMDHENMFWYRQDPGLGLRLIYFSYDVKMKEKGDIPEGYSVSREKKERFSLILESASTNQTSMYLCASSLNRGGNTIYFGEGSWLTVV.